This T cell receptor beta chain was obtained from a study of T cells in Graves' hyperthyroidism and ophthalmopathy. Study-level results: Prediction of ophthalmopathy progression came a median approximately 6.6 months pre-onset.

There are many counts of this clonotype. What it binds is not known. Germline CDR1 LNHNV, CDR2 YYDKDF (reference sequence). The CDR3 extends over 13 amino acids. V lost 0 bases, J lost 7 bases, and 7 bases lay in between. TCR beta CDR3 sequences were amplified from RNA transcripts. TCR CDR3 underwent first-round RT-PCR with the HTBI primer set. TCRdb fed the multiplex PCR reads into MiXCR, producing one record per CDR3 protein. The profile shows about 640,000 distinct CDR3 sequences, just under 45% of them singletons. The receptor's source is an adult man with Graves' disease, either hyperthyroidism or ophthalmopathy (not recorded which). The V call is TRBV15, the J call TRBJ1-5; D is unclear. What was sequenced was peripheral blood or thyroid tissue (not recorded which). CDR3 residues: CATSRDPVQPQHF. In DNA form, the CDR3 reads TGTGCCACCAGCAGAGATCCGGTACAGCCCCAGCATTTT.